This is a list of T cell receptor beta chains from one sample in a study of cytomegalovirus exposure and HLA in healthy donors. This table comes from immunoSEQ multiplex PCR, and its TCRdb copy is limited to in-frame clones, with some not included. The table records about 160,000 clones, over 60% of them present only once. Sample: PBMCs. All receptors come from a woman aged 25 to 45 in good health and CMV-seronegative. Each CDR3 is given with its conserved first and last residue. D genes are given only for firm matches.

D,J,V,DNA,CDR3
NA,TRBJ1-3,TRBV19,TGTGCCAGTAGCCGACAATACCTTCCAGAAACTGGAAACACCATATATTTT,CASSRQYLPETGNTIYF
TRBD2,TRBJ2-3,TRBV7-9,TGTGCCAGCAGCTTAGGTTCGCTAGCGGGAGACACAGATACGCAGTATTTT,CASSLGSLAGDTDTQYF
NA,TRBJ1-2,TRBV25-1,TGTGCCAGCAGTGATCCAGGTTCTTATGGCTACACCTTC,CASSDPGSYGYTF
TRBD1,TRBJ1-1,TRBV7-2,TGTGCCAGCAGCTTTACCGGGACAGGGGGCGGAACTGAAGCTTTCTTT,CASSFTGTGGGTEAFF
TRBD1,TRBJ1-1,TRBV5-4,TGTGCCAGCAGCTACCCGGGACAGCGGAACACTGAAGCTTTCTTT,CASSYPGQRNTEAFF
NA,TRBJ2-7,TRBV18,TGTGCCAGCTCCGGGGGAAGCTCCTACGAGCAGTACTTC,CASSGGSSYEQYF
TRBD1,TRBJ1-6,TRBV6-6,TGTGCCAGCAGACCCGGGACAGCCTCCCAGAACCTCCACTTT,CASRPGTASQNLHF
NA,TRBJ2-1,TRBV5-1,TGCGCCAGCAGCTTGTTGTTAGCGCAAAGCTCCTACAATGAGCAGTTCTTC,CASSLLLAQSSYNEQFF
NA,TRBJ1-5,TRBV19,TGTGCCAGTAGACAGAACAATCAGCCCCAGCATTTT,CASRQNNQPQHF
TRBD2,TRBJ2-7,TRBV7-9,TGTTCCAGCAGCTTAGTCGGACTAGCGGGAGACTACGAGCAGTACTTC,CSSSLVGLAGDYEQYF
NA,TRBJ1-2,TRBV27,TGTGCCAGCAGAACAGGTGGCTATGGCTACACCTTC,CASRTGGYGYTF
NA,TRBJ2-1,TRBV29-1,TGCAGCGTTTCGGAGTACCCGGAGGAGCAGTTCTTC,CSVSEYPEEQFF